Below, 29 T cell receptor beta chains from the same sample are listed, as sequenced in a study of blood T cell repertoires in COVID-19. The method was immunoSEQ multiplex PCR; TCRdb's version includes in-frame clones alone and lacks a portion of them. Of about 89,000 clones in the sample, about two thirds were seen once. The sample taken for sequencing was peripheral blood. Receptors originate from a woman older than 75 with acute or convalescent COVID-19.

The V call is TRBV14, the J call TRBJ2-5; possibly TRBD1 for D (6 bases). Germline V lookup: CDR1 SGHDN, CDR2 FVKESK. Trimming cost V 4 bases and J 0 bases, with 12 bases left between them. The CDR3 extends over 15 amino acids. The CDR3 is CASSPLRQDQETQYF. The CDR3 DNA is TGTGCCAGCAGCCCCTTAAGACAGGACCAAGAGACCCAGTACTTC.

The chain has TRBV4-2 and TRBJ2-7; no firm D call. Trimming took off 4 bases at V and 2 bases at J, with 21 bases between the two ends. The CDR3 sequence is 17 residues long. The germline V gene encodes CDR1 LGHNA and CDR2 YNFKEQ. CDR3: CASSPDTGVLRPYEQYF. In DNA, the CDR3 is TGTGCCAGCAGCCCCGATACCGGAGTCCTCCGACCCTACGAGCAGTACTTC.

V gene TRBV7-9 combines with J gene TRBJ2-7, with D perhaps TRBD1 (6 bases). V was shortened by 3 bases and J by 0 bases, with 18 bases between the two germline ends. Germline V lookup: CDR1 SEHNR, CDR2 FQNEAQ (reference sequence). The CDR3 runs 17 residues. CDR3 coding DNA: TGTGCCAGCAGCTTCAGGGGAGAAAGCGGAAGCTCCTACGAGCAGTACTTC. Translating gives CASSFRGESGSSYEQYF. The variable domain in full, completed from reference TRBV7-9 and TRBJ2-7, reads DTGVSQNPRHKITKRGQNVTFRCDPISEHNRLYWYRQTLGQGPEFLTYFQNEAQLEKSRLLSDRFSAERPKGSFSTLEIQRTEQGDSAMYLCASSFRGESGSSYEQYFGPGTRLTVT.

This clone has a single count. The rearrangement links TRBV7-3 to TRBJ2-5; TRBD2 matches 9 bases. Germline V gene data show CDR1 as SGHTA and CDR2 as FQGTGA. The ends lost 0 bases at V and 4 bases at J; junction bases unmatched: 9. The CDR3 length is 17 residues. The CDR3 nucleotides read TGTGCCAGCAGCTTAACCGGTGGCGGGGGGGCCGCAGAGACCCAGTACTTC. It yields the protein CASSLTGGGGAAETQYF.

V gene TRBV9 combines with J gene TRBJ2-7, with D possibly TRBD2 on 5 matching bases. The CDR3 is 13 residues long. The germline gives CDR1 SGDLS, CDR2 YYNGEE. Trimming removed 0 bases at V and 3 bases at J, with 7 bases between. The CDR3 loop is CASSVGLNYEQYF. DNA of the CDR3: TGTGCCAGCAGCGTAGGACTAAACTACGAGCAGTACTTC.

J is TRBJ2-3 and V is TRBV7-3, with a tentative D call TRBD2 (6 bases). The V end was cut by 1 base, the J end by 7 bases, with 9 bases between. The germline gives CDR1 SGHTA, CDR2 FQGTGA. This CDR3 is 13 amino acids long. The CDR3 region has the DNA TGTGCCAGCAGCTTAATTCTAGCGCATACGCAGTATTTT. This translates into CASSLILAHTQYF.

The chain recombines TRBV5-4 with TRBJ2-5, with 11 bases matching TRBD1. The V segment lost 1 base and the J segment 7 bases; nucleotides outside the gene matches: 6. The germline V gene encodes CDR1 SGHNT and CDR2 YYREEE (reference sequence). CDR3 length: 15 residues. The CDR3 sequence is CASSLNAGQGVTQYF. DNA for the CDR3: TGTGCCAGCAGCTTGAATGCGGGACAGGGGGTGACCCAGTACTTC.

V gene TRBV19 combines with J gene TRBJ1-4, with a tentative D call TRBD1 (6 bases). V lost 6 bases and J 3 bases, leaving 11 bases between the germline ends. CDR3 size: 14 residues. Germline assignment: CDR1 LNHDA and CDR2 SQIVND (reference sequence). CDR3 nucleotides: TGTGCCAGTAGAAGGGGGATGGCTAATGAAAAACTGTTTTTT. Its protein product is CASRRGMANEKLFF.

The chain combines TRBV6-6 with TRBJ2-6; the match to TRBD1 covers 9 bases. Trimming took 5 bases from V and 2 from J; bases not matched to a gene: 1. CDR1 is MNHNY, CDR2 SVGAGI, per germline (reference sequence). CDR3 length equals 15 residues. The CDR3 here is CASSRQGAGANVLTF. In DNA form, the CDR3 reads TGTGCCAGCAGTAGACAGGGGGCTGGGGCCAACGTCCTGACTTTC.

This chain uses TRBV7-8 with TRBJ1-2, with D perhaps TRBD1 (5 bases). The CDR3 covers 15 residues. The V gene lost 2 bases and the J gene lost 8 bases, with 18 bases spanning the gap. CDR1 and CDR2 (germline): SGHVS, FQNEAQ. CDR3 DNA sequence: TGTGCCAGCAGCTTACTGGGACTCCCGACGGAAGGCTACACCTTC. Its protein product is CASSLLGLPTEGYTF.

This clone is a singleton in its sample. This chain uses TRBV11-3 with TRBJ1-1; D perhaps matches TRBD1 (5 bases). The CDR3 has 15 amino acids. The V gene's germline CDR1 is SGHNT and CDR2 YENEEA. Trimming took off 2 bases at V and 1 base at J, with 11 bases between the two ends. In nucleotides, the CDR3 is TGTGCCAGCAGCTTATTAGGAGGGGAGAACACTGAAGCTTTCTTT. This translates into CASSLLGGENTEAFF.

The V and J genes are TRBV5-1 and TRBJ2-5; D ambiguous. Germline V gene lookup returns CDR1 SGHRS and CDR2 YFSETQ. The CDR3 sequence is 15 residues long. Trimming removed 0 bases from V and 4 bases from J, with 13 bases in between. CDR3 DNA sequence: TGCGCCAGCAGCTTGGGGTTGTCCGGCGGAGAGACCCAGTACTTC. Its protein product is CASSLGLSGGETQYF.

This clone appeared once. DNA for the CDR3: TGTGCCAGCTCACCAAGAATCAGTAGTAGGAGGGTCTCGGGGACTGAAGCTTTCTTT. Translation: CASSPRISSRRVSGTEAFF. The V and J genes are TRBV18 and TRBJ1-1; D not resolved. This CDR3 is 19 amino acids long. Germline CDR1 is KGHSH and CDR2 is LQKENI. V was clipped by 2 bases and J by 5 bases, with 27 bases between them.

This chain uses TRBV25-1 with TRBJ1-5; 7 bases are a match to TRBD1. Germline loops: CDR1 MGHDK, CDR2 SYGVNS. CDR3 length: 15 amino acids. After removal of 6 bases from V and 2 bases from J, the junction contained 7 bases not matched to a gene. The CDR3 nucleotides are TGTGCCAGCAGGCCGACAGGACAGGGCAATCAGCCCCAGCATTTT. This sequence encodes CASRPTGQGNQPQHF.

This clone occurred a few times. Here the CDR3 DNA reads TGTGCCAGCCGGGACAGGGGTTCTGTCTACACCTTC. Translating gives CASRDRGSVYTF. The rearrangement uses TRBV10-3 and TRBJ1-2, with 10 bases identical to TRBD1. The CDR3 sequence is 12 residues long. Germline CDR1 reads ENHRY; CDR2 reads SYGVKD. After removal of 10 bases from V and 10 bases from J, the junction contained 9 bases not matched to a gene.

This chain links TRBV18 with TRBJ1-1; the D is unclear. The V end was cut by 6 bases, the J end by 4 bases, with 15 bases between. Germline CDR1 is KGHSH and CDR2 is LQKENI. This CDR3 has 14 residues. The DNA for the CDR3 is TGTGCCAGCTCCCCCCTGGAGGACGGCACTGAAGCTTTCTTT. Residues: CASSPLEDGTEAFF. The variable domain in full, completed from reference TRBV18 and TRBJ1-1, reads NAGVMQNPRHLVRRRGQEARLRCSPMKGHSHVYWYRQLPEEGLKFMVYLQKENIIDESGMPKERFSAEFPKEGPSILRIQQVVRGDSAAYFCASSPLEDGTEAFFGQGTRLTVV.

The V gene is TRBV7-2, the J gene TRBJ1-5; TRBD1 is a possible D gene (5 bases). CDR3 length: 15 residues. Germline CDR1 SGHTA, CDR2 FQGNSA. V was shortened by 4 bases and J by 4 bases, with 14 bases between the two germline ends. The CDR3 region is CASSYKEGANQPQHF. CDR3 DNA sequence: TGTGCCAGCAGCTACAAGGAAGGGGCGAATCAGCCCCAGCATTTT.

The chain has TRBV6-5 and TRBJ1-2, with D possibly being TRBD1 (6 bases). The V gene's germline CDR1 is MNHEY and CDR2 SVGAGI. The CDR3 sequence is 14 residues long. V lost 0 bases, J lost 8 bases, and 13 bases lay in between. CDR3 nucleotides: TGTGCCAGCAGTTACTCGAACAGGGTTCGAGGCTACACCTTC. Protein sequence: CASSYSNRVRGYTF.

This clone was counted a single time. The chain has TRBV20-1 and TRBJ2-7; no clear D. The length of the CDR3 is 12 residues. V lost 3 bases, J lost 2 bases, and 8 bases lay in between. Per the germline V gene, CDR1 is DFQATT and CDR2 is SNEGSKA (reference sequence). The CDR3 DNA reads TGCAGTGCTAGTCTCGACACCTACGAGCAGTACTTC. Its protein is CSASLDTYEQYF.

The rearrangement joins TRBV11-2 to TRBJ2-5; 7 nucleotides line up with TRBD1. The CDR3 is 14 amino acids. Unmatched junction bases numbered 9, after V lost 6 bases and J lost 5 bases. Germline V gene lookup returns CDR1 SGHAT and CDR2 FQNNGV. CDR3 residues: CASRKGAVEETQYF. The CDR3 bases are TGTGCCAGCAGAAAGGGGGCGGTCGAGGAGACCCAGTACTTC. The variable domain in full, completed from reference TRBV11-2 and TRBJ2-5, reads EAGVAQSPRYKIIEKRQSVAFWCNPISGHATLYWYQQILGQGPKLLIQFQNNGVVDDSQLPKDRFSAERLKGVDSTLKIQPAKLEDSAVYLCASRKGAVEETQYFGPGTRLLVL.

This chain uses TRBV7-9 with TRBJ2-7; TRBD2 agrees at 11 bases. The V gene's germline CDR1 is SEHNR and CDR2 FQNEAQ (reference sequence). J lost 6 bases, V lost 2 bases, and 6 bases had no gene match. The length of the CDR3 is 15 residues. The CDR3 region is CASSLYTSGGSEQYF. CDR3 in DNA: TGTGCCAGCAGCTTATATACTAGCGGGGGTTCCGAGCAGTACTTC. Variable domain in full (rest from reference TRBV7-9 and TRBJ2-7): DTGVSQNPRHKITKRGQNVTFRCDPISEHNRLYWYRQTLGQGPEFLTYFQNEAQLEKSRLLSDRFSAERPKGSFSTLEIQRTEQGDSAMYLCASSLYTSGGSEQYFGPGTRLTVT.

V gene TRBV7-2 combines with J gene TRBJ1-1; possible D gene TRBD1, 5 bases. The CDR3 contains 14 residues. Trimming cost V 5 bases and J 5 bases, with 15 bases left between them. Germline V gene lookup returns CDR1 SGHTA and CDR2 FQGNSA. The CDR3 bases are TGTGCCAGCAGCGGCCGGCGGGGACTTACTGAAGCTTTCTTT. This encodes CASSGRRGLTEAFF. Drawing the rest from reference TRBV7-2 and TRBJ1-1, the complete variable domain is GAGVSQSPSNKVTEKGKDVELRCDPISGHTALYWYRQSLGQGLEFLIYFQGNSAPDKSGLPSDRFSAERTGGSVSTLTIQRTQQEDSAVYLCASSGRRGLTEAFFGQGTRLTVV.

CDR3 protein: CASSPNSQGSGNTIYF. The CDR3 DNA sequence: TGTGCCAGCTCACCAAACAGTCAGGGCTCTGGAAACACCATATATTTT. The V gene is TRBV18, the J gene TRBJ1-3; a possible D gene is TRBD1 (5 bases). CDR1 and CDR2 (germline): KGHSH, LQKENI. Trimming cost V 2 bases and J 0 bases, with 11 bases left between them. There are 16 residues in the CDR3.

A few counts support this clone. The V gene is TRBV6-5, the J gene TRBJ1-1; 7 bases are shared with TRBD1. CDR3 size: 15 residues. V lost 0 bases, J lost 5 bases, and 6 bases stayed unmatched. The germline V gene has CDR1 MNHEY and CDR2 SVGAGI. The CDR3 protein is CASSYSRGGRTEAFF. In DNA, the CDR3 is TGTGCCAGCAGTTACTCGAGAGGGGGCCGAACTGAAGCTTTCTTT.

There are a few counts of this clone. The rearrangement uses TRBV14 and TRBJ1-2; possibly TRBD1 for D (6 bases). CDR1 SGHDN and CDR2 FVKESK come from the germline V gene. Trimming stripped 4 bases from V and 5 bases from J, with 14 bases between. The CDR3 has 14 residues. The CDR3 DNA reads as TGTGCCAGCAGCCTTGCGGACAGCTTATATGGCTACACCTTC. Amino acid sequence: CASSLADSLYGYTF.

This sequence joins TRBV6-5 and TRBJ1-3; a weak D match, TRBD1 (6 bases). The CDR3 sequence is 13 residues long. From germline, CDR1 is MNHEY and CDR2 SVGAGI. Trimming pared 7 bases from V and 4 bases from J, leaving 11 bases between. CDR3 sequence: CASIPGAGNTIYF. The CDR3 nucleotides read TGTGCCAGCATCCCAGGGGCCGGAAACACCATATATTTT.

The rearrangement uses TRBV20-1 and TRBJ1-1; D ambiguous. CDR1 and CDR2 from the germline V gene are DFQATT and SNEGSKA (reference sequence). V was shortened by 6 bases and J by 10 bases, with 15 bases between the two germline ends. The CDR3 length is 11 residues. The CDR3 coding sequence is TGCAGTGCCCAAGAGAATTTGAGAGCTTTCTTT. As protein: CSAQENLRAFF.

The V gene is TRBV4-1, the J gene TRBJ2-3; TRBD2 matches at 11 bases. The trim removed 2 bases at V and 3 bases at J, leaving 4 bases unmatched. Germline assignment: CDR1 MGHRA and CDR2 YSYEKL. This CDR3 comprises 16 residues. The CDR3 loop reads CASSQIAGGLTDTQYF. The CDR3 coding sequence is TGCGCCAGCAGCCAAATAGCGGGGGGGCTGACAGATACGCAGTATTTT.

CDR3 loop: CASSPPTGANYGYTF. The CDR3 DNA is TGTGCCAGCAGTCCCCCGACAGGGGCTAACTATGGCTACACCTTC. The V and J genes are TRBV28 and TRBJ1-2; 8 bases are a match to TRBD1. Germline V CDR1 and CDR2: MDHEN, SYDVKM. The ends lost 5 bases at V and 0 bases at J; junction bases unmatched: 5. The CDR3 has 15 amino acids.